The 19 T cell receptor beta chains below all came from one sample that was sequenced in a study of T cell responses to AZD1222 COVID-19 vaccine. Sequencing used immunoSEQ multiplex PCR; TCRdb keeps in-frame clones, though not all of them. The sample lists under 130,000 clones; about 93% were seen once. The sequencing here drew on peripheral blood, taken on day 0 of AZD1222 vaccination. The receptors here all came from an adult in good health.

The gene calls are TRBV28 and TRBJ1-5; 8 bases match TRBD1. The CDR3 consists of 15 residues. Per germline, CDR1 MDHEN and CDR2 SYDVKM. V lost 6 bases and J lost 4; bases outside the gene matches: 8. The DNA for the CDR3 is TGTGCCAGCAGAAGACAGGGGATGTGGAATCAGCCCCAGCATTTT. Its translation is CASRRQGMWNQPQHF. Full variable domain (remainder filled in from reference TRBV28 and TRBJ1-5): DVKVTQSSRYLVKRTGEKVFLECVQDMDHENMFWYRQDPGLGLRLIYFSYDVKMKEKGDIPEGYSVSREKKERFSLILESASTNQTSMYLCASRRQGMWNQPQHFGDGTRLSIL.

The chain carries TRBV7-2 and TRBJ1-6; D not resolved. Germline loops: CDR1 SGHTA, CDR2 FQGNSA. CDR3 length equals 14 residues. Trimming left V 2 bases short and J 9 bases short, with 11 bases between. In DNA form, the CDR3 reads TGTGCCAGCAGCTTACCGAGAGCCCTTTCACCCCTCCACTTT. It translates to CASSLPRALSPLHF.

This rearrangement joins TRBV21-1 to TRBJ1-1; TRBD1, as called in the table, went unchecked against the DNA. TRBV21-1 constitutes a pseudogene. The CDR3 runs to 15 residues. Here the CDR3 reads CASGDRDRGKTEAFF. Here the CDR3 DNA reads TGTGCCAGCGGTGACCGGGACAGGGGGAAAACTGAAGCTTTCTTT.

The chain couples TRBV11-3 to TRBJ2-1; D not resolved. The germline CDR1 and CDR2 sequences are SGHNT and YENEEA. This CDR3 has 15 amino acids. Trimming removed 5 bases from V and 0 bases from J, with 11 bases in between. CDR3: CASSMDGSSYNEQFF. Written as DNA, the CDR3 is TGTGCCAGCAGCATGGACGGTAGCTCCTACAATGAGCAGTTCTTC.

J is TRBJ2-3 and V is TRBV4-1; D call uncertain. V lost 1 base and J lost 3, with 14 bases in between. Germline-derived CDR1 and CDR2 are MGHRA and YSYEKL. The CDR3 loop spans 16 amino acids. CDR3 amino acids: CASSQAGLLSTDTQYF. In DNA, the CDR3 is TGCGCCAGCAGCCAAGCCGGTCTACTGAGTACAGATACGCAGTATTTT.

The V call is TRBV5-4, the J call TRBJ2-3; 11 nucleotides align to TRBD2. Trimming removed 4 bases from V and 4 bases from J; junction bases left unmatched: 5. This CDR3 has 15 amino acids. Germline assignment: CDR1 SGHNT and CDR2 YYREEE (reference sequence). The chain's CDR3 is CASSRLAGQADTQYF. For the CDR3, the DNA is TGTGCCAGCAGCAGACTAGCGGGGCAGGCAGATACGCAGTATTTT.

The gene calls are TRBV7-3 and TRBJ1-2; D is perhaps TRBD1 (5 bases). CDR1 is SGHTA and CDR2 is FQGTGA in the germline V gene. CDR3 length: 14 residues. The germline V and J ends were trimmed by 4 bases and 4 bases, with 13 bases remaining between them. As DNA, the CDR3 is TGTGCCAGCAGCTCAGGGCCGACCTCCTATGGCTACACCTTC. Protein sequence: CASSSGPTSYGYTF.

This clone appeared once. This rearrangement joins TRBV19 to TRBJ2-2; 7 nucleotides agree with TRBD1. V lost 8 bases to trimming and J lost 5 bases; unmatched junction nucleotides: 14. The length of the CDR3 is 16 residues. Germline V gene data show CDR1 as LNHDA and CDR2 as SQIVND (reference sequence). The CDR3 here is CASHFPGQEKTGELFF. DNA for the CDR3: TGTGCCAGTCACTTTCCTGGACAGGAGAAAACCGGGGAGCTGTTTTTT.

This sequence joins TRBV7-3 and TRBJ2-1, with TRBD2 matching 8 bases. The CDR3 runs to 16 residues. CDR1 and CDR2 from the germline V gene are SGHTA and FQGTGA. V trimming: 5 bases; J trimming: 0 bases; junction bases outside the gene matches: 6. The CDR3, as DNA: TGTGCCAGCAGCCCCGAAAGCGGGAGCTCCTACAATGAGCAGTTCTTC. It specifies CASSPESGSSYNEQFF.

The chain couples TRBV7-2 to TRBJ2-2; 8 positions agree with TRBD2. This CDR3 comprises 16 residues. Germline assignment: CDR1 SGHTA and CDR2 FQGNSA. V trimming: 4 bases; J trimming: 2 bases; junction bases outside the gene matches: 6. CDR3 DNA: TGTGCCAGCAGCTCCCAACTAGCGGCCAACACCGGGGAGCTGTTTTTT. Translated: CASSSQLAANTGELFF.

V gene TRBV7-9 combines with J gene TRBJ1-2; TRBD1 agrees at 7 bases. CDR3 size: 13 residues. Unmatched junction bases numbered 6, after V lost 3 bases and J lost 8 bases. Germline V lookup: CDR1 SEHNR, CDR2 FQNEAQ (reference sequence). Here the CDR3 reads CASSFDRVKGYTF. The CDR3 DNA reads TGTGCCAGCAGCTTCGACAGGGTAAAGGGCTACACCTTC.

CDR3 sequence: CASSLTEFRGELFF. The CDR3 nucleotides read TGCGCCAGCAGCCTGACGGAATTTCGGGGAGAGCTGTTTTTT. The chain uses TRBV5-1 and TRBJ2-2, with a possible D match to TRBD2 (5 bases). Germline-derived CDR1 and CDR2 are SGHRS and YFSETQ. Trimming took 4 bases from V and 11 from J, leaving 18 bases between them. The CDR3 is made up of 14 amino acids. Full variable domain (remainder filled in from reference TRBV5-1 and TRBJ2-2): KAGVTQTPRYLIKTRGQQVTLSCSPISGHRSVSWYQQTPGQGLQFLFEYFSETQRNKGNFPGRFSGRQFSNSRSEMNVSTLELGDSALYLCASSLTEFRGELFFGEGSRLTVL.

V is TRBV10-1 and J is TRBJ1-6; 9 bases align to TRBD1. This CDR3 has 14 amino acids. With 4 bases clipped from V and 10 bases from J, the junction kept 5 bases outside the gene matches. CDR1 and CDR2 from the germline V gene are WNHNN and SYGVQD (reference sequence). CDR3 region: CASSAGQGPSPLHF. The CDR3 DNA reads TGCGCCAGCAGTGCCGGACAGGGGCCCTCACCCCTCCACTTT.

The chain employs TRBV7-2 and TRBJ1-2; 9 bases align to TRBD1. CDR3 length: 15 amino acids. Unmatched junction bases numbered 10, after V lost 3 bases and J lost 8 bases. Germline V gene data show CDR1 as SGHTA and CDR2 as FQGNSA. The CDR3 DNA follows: TGTGCCAGCAGCTTCCGGGACAGGGACCCGCGAGGCTACACCTTC. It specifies CASSFRDRDPRGYTF.

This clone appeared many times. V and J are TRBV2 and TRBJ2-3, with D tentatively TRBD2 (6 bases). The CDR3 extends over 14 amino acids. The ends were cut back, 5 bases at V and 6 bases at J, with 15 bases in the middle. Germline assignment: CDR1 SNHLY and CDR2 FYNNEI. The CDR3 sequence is CASSRLVSADTQYF. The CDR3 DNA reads TGTGCCAGCAGTCGACTAGTTTCGGCGGATACGCAGTATTTT.

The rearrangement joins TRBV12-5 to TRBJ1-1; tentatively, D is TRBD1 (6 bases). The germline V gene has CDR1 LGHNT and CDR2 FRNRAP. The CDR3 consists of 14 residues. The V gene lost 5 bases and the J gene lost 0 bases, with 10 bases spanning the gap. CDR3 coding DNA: TGTGCTAGTGGTGTAGGACAGCTGAACACTGAAGCTTTCTTT. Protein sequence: CASGVGQLNTEAFF.

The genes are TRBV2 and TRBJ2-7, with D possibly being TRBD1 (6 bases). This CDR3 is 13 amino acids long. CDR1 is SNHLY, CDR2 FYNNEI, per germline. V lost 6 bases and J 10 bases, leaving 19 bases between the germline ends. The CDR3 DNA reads TGTGCCAGCAGCCCTACAGGGTTTCGCGCCCAGTACTTC. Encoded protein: CASSPTGFRAQYF.

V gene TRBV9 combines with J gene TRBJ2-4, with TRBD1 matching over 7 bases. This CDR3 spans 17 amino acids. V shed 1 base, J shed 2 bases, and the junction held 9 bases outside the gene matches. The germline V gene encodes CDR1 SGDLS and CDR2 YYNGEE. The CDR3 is CASSVTNLRGSKNIQYF. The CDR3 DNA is TGTGCCAGCAGCGTAACCAATCTCAGGGGGTCCAAAAACATTCAGTACTTC. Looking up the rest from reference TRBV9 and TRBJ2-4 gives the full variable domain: DSGVTQTPKHLITATGQRVTLRCSPRSGDLSVYWYQQSLDQGLQFLIQYYNGEERAKGNILERFSAQQFPDLHSELNLSSLELGDSALYFCASSVTNLRGSKNIQYFGAGTRLSVL.

In DNA, the CDR3 is TGTGCCAGTAGTATTGCCGAGGGGGCGAACACCGGGGAGCTGTTTTTT. Encoded protein: CASSIAEGANTGELFF. This chain connects TRBV19 to TRBJ2-2; maybe TRBD1 (6 bases). The CDR3 is made up of 16 amino acids. With 3 bases removed from V and 0 bases from J, the gap between germline ends came to 11 bases. The germline V gene encodes CDR1 LNHDA and CDR2 SQIVND (reference sequence).